This is a list of T cell receptor beta chains from one sample in a study of beta chain features in type 1 diabetes. Clones were read by immunoSEQ multiplex PCR, and TCRdb kept only the in-frame ones, dropping some. The repertoire has about 640,000 clones, around 11% of them found once; the top ten carry 0.095% to 0.15%. The sequencing sample was made of naive CD4+ T cells from blood. Source of these receptors: a man younger than 45 with type 1 diabetes. CDR3s include the opening cysteine and the closing phenylalanine or tryptophan. Fields, in order: CDR3 length, clone size, D gene, J gene, V gene, CDR3 DNA, CDR3 protein. A D gene is named only where the DNA matches it firmly. Clone sizes are given selectively: once, few, many, or a class where the clone is expanded.

CDR3 length: 14
clone size: NA
D gene: NA
J gene: TRBJ2-5
V gene: TRBV9
CDR3 DNA: TGTGCCAGCAGCACTACGGACGGCCAAGAGACCCAGTACTTC
CDR3 protein: CASSTTDGQETQYF

CDR3 length: 14
clone size: few
D gene: NA
J gene: TRBJ2-1
V gene: TRBV5-5
CDR3 DNA: TGTGCCAGCAGCTTGGGCCGACTAGGAGGTGAGCAGTTCTTC
CDR3 protein: CASSLGRLGGEQFF

CDR3 length: 16
clone size: NA
D gene: TRBD2
J gene: TRBJ2-5
V gene: TRBV9
CDR3 DNA: TGTGCCAGCAGCGTAGGGGCTAGCGGGGGACAAGAGACCCAGTACTTC
CDR3 protein: CASSVGASGGQETQYF

CDR3 length: 16
clone size: few
D gene: NA
J gene: TRBJ1-6
V gene: TRBV18
CDR3 DNA: TGTGCCAGCTCACTCGGGACAAATCTACTCAATTCACCCCTCCACTTT
CDR3 protein: CASSLGTNLLNSPLHF

CDR3 length: 15
clone size: NA
D gene: NA
J gene: TRBJ2-7
V gene: TRBV25-1
CDR3 DNA: TGTGCCAGCAGTGCCTTTGGGAAAGACTCCTACGAGCAGTACTTC
CDR3 protein: CASSAFGKDSYEQYF

CDR3 length: 14
clone size: few
D gene: NA
J gene: TRBJ2-1
V gene: TRBV18
CDR3 DNA: TGTGCCAGCTCACCAGTCGGCGCTGACGTTGAGCAGTTCTTC
CDR3 protein: CASSPVGADVEQFF

CDR3 length: 14
clone size: few
D gene: NA
J gene: TRBJ1-6
V gene: TRBV2
CDR3 DNA: TGTGCCAGCAAGAGGGAGGGTACTAATTCACCCCTCCACTTT
CDR3 protein: CASKREGTNSPLHF

CDR3 length: 15
clone size: NA
D gene: NA
J gene: TRBJ1-6
V gene: TRBV11-3
CDR3 DNA: TGTGCCAGCAGCTTAGATCCGGGGCAGGCTTCACCCCTCCACTTT
CDR3 protein: CASSLDPGQASPLHF

CDR3 length: 15
clone size: few
D gene: NA
J gene: TRBJ1-6
V gene: TRBV7-9
CDR3 DNA: TGTGCCAGCAGCTTAGACGGACGGCCGAATTCACCCCTCCACTTT
CDR3 protein: CASSLDGRPNSPLHF

CDR3 length: 13
clone size: NA
D gene: NA
J gene: TRBJ2-7
V gene: TRBV5-1
CDR3 DNA: TGCGCCAGCAGCATGAACGATCTCTACGAGCAGTACTTC
CDR3 protein: CASSMNDLYEQYF

CDR3 length: 12
clone size: few
D gene: NA
J gene: TRBJ2-3
V gene: TRBV10-3
CDR3 DNA: TGTGCCATCAGTGACAGGGCAGATACGCAGTATTTT
CDR3 protein: CAISDRADTQYF

CDR3 length: 12
clone size: NA
D gene: NA
J gene: TRBJ2-2
V gene: TRBV30
CDR3 DNA: TGTGCCTGGAGTGCCCCCACCGGGGAGCTGTTTTTT
CDR3 protein: CAWSAPTGELFF

CDR3 length: 12
clone size: NA
D gene: NA
J gene: TRBJ1-1
V gene: TRBV5-4
CDR3 DNA: TGTGCCAGCAGCTTGGTGGGGTCTGAAGCTTTCTTT
CDR3 protein: CASSLVGSEAFF

CDR3 length: 15
clone size: NA
D gene: NA
J gene: TRBJ2-1
V gene: TRBV7-3
CDR3 DNA: TGTGCCAGCAGCTTAATGATCCAGGGCCGCAATGAGCAGTTCTTC
CDR3 protein: CASSLMIQGRNEQFF

CDR3 length: 15
clone size: few
D gene: TRBD1
J gene: TRBJ1-2
V gene: TRBV28
CDR3 DNA: TGTGCCAGCAGGACAGGGGGCAGTGGGGACTATGGCTACACCTTC
CDR3 protein: CASRTGGSGDYGYTF

CDR3 length: 14
clone size: few
D gene: NA
J gene: TRBJ2-3
V gene: TRBV29-1
CDR3 DNA: TGCAGCCTCCGACGGACCATTAGCACAGATACGCAGTATTTT
CDR3 protein: CSLRRTISTDTQYF

CDR3 length: 14
clone size: NA
D gene: NA
J gene: TRBJ1-4
V gene: TRBV11-3
CDR3 DNA: TGTGCCAGCAGCTTAGATGGTGCAGAAGAAAAACTGTTTTTT
CDR3 protein: CASSLDGAEEKLFF

CDR3 length: 12
clone size: few
D gene: NA
J gene: TRBJ2-2
V gene: TRBV7-8
CDR3 DNA: TGTGCCTGTGGTCAGTTCGCCGGGGAGCTGTTTTTT
CDR3 protein: CACGQFAGELFF

CDR3 length: 14
clone size: few
D gene: TRBD1
J gene: TRBJ2-5
V gene: TRBV11-3
CDR3 DNA: TGTGCCAGCAGCTCAACAGGGGGCGAAGAGACCCAGTACTTC
CDR3 protein: CASSSTGGEETQYF

CDR3 length: 17
clone size: few
D gene: TRBD2
J gene: TRBJ2-1
V gene: TRBV12-5
CDR3 DNA: TGTGCTAGTGCCGGTACTAGCGGGATTAGCTCCTACAATGAGCAGTTCTTC
CDR3 protein: CASAGTSGISSYNEQFF

CDR3 length: 11
clone size: few
D gene: NA
J gene: TRBJ1-2
V gene: TRBV7-8
CDR3 DNA: TGTGCCAGCAGCTTACGGGATGGCTACACCTTC
CDR3 protein: CASSLRDGYTF

CDR3 length: 15
clone size: few
D gene: TRBD2
J gene: TRBJ2-7
V gene: TRBV6-1
CDR3 DNA: TGTGCCAGCAGCCCCCCAAGCGGGGGAGCTTACGAGCAGTACTTC
CDR3 protein: CASSPPSGGAYEQYF

CDR3 length: 15
clone size: NA
D gene: TRBD1
J gene: TRBJ2-1
V gene: TRBV4-2
CDR3 DNA: TGTGCCAGCAGCCAAGATCAGGGGGCGTACAATGAGCAGTTCTTC
CDR3 protein: CASSQDQGAYNEQFF

CDR3 length: 14
clone size: few
D gene: TRBD1
J gene: TRBJ2-7
V gene: TRBV4-2
CDR3 DNA: TGTGCCAGCAGCCCCGGGGACAGGGGCTACGAGCAGTACTTC
CDR3 protein: CASSPGDRGYEQYF

CDR3 length: 17
clone size: few
D gene: NA
J gene: TRBJ2-3
V gene: TRBV11-2
CDR3 DNA: TGTGCCAGCAGCTTAGATGGTGCGGGGCGCATTGCAGATACGCAGTATTTT
CDR3 protein: CASSLDGAGRIADTQYF

CDR3 length: 12
clone size: NA
D gene: NA
J gene: TRBJ1-3
V gene: TRBV9
CDR3 DNA: TGTGCCAGCAGCGTAGCAGGAAACACCATATATTTT
CDR3 protein: CASSVAGNTIYF

CDR3 length: 16
clone size: NA
D gene: NA
J gene: TRBJ2-5
V gene: TRBV14
CDR3 DNA: TGTGCCAGCAGCCAAGCATCTTACTGGATCCAAGAGACCCAGTACTTC
CDR3 protein: CASSQASYWIQETQYF

CDR3 length: 14
clone size: few
D gene: TRBD1
J gene: TRBJ1-5
V gene: TRBV5-1
CDR3 DNA: TGCGCCAGCAGCTTGGGGACAGGGAATCAGCCCCAGCATTTT
CDR3 protein: CASSLGTGNQPQHF

CDR3 length: 12
clone size: few
D gene: NA
J gene: TRBJ2-1
V gene: TRBV7-2
CDR3 DNA: TGTGCCAGCAGCTTAGCTTCGCGGGAGCAGTTCTTC
CDR3 protein: CASSLASREQFF

CDR3 length: 14
clone size: NA
D gene: NA
J gene: TRBJ1-6
V gene: TRBV7-9
CDR3 DNA: TGTGCCAGCAGCTCCCTCAGGAGGGGCTCACCCCTCCACTTT
CDR3 protein: CASSSLRRGSPLHF

CDR3 length: 14
clone size: NA
D gene: TRBD2
J gene: TRBJ2-5
V gene: TRBV5-4
CDR3 DNA: TGTGCCAGCAGCTCTCAAAGGGGAGGGGAGACCCAGTACTTC
CDR3 protein: CASSSQRGGETQYF

CDR3 length: 11
clone size: NA
D gene: NA
J gene: TRBJ2-7
V gene: TRBV5-4
CDR3 DNA: TGTGCCAGCAGCGATAACTACGAGCAGTACTTC
CDR3 protein: CASSDNYEQYF

CDR3 length: 11
clone size: few
D gene: NA
J gene: TRBJ2-2
V gene: TRBV2
CDR3 DNA: TGTGCCAGCAGCCCCTCCGGGGAGCTGTTTTTT
CDR3 protein: CASSPSGELFF

CDR3 length: 13
clone size: NA
D gene: NA
J gene: TRBJ1-1
V gene: TRBV9
CDR3 DNA: TGTGCCAGCAGCGTAGGAGTGGAAACTGAAGCTTTCTTT
CDR3 protein: CASSVGVETEAFF

CDR3 length: 15
clone size: NA
D gene: TRBD1
J gene: TRBJ2-7
V gene: TRBV7-2
CDR3 DNA: TGTGCCAGCAGCTTAACAGGGGAATCCCTTTACGAGCAGTACTTC
CDR3 protein: CASSLTGESLYEQYF

CDR3 length: 17
clone size: NA
D gene: TRBD1
J gene: TRBJ2-4
V gene: TRBV4-1
CDR3 DNA: TGCGCCAGCAGCCAGCCCCGGACAGGGATTTCCAAAAACATTCAGTACTTC
CDR3 protein: CASSQPRTGISKNIQYF

CDR3 length: 16
clone size: NA
D gene: TRBD1
J gene: TRBJ2-2
V gene: TRBV30
CDR3 DNA: TGTGCCTGGAGTGTAAGGTCCACAGGGGTGACCGGGGAGCTGTTTTTT
CDR3 protein: CAWSVRSTGVTGELFF

CDR3 length: 18
clone size: few
D gene: TRBD1
J gene: TRBJ2-1
V gene: TRBV7-9
CDR3 DNA: TGTGCCAGCAGCCCCCGCAGGGGGATACCGAGCTCCTACAATGAGCAGTTCTTC
CDR3 protein: CASSPRRGIPSSYNEQFF

CDR3 length: 14
clone size: NA
D gene: NA
J gene: TRBJ1-6
V gene: TRBV14
CDR3 DNA: TGTGCCAGCACCCGGACGGGGGGCAATTCACCCCTCCACTTT
CDR3 protein: CASTRTGGNSPLHF

CDR3 length: 14
clone size: NA
D gene: NA
J gene: TRBJ1-2
V gene: TRBV7-2
CDR3 DNA: TGTGCCAGCAGCGAGAACCAGCAGGTCGGGGGCTACACCTTC
CDR3 protein: CASSENQQVGGYTF

CDR3 length: 15
clone size: few
D gene: NA
J gene: TRBJ1-5
V gene: TRBV18
CDR3 DNA: TGTGCCAGCTCACCGACAGCAGATAGCAATCAGCCCCAGCATTTT
CDR3 protein: CASSPTADSNQPQHF

CDR3 length: 13
clone size: few
D gene: NA
J gene: TRBJ2-7
V gene: TRBV7-2
CDR3 DNA: TGTGCCAGCAGCTTAGAAACAGGGAACGAGCAGTACTTC
CDR3 protein: CASSLETGNEQYF

CDR3 length: 14
clone size: few
D gene: NA
J gene: TRBJ1-4
V gene: TRBV5-6
CDR3 DNA: TGTGCCAGCAACCGAGGGGCAGTAAATGAAAAACTGTTTTTT
CDR3 protein: CASNRGAVNEKLFF

CDR3 length: 10
clone size: few
D gene: NA
J gene: TRBJ2-1
V gene: TRBV20-1
CDR3 DNA: TGCAGTGCTCCTGATAATCCGACGTTCTTC
CDR3 protein: CSAPDNPTFF

CDR3 length: 15
clone size: few
D gene: TRBD2
J gene: TRBJ2-7
V gene: TRBV6-5
CDR3 DNA: TGTGCCAGCAGGGGACTAGCGGGGGGCTCCTACGAGCAGTACTTC
CDR3 protein: CASRGLAGGSYEQYF

CDR3 length: 13
clone size: NA
D gene: NA
J gene: TRBJ2-7
V gene: TRBV2
CDR3 DNA: TGTGCCAGTACAACGGACGGATCCTACGAGCAGTACTTC
CDR3 protein: CASTTDGSYEQYF